The 12 T cell receptor beta chains reported below all come from one sample, sequenced in a study of early T cells in non-severe SARS-CoV-2 infection. TCRdb fed the 5' RACE reads into MiXCR, producing one record per CDR3 protein. The table includes about 80,000 distinct CDR3 sequences, 10% to 15% detected once. Sequenced material: whole blood, taken at baseline. These receptors originate from an adult who was a healthcare worker with PCR-confirmed SARS-CoV-2 infection or an uninfected control (not recorded which). The donor label of this sample is uncertain.

V gene TRBV7-6 combines with J gene TRBJ2-1, with D unclear. Trimming removed 5 bases at V and 10 bases at J, with 15 bases between. The CDR3 is 13 residues long. From germline, CDR1 is SGHVS and CDR2 FNYEAQ. The CDR3 protein is CASSLDDASEQFF. DNA for the CDR3: TGTGCCAGCAGCCTCGACGACGCCTCGGAGCAGTTCTTC.

This clonotype was seen many times. As DNA, the CDR3 is TGTGCCAGCAGTTACTCGTTACAGGATGGCTACACCTTC. This encodes CASSYSLQDGYTF. V gene TRBV6-5 combines with J gene TRBJ1-2, with a tentative D call TRBD1 (5 bases). V was shortened by 0 bases and J by 6 bases, with 8 bases between the two germline ends. CDR1 and CDR2 (germline): MNHEY, SVGAGI. The CDR3 covers 13 residues.

The table lists this clonotype with a few counts. The chain combines TRBV21-1 with TRBJ1-5; the table calls TRBD1, which could not be checked here. TRBV21-1 is marked as a pseudogene. This CDR3 has 15 residues. The CDR3 protein is CASSNRTATNQPQHF. In DNA, the CDR3 is TGTGCCAGCAGCAATAGGACAGCTACAAATCAGCCCCAGCATTTT.

This clonotype has ten or more counts. The rearrangement joins TRBV7-2 to TRBJ1-6; the D gene is possibly TRBD1 (6 bases). CDR1 is SGHTA, CDR2 FQGNSA, per germline. The CDR3 contains 13 residues. V lost 5 bases and J lost 5, with 7 bases in between. CDR3 sequence (DNA): TGTGCCAGCAGCACAGGGAATAATTCACCCCTCCACTTT. Residues: CASSTGNNSPLHF.

This clonotype was seen ten or more times. V is TRBV29-1 and J is TRBJ2-4; TRBD2 agrees at 9 bases. The germline CDR1 and CDR2 sequences are SQVTM and ANQGSEA. V lost 3 bases to trimming and J lost 7 bases; unmatched junction nucleotides: 4. This CDR3 region has 13 residues. CDR3 sequence: CSVELAGRNIQYF. CDR3 sequence (DNA): TGCAGCGTTGAGCTAGCGGGAAGGAACATTCAGTACTTC. Looking up the rest from reference TRBV29-1 and TRBJ2-4 gives the full variable domain: SAVISQKPSRDICQRGTSLTIQCQVDSQVTMMFWYRQQPGQSLTLIATANQGSEATYESGFVIDKFPISRPNLTFSTLTVSNMSPEDSSIYLCSVELAGRNIQYFGAGTRLSVL.

There are a few counts of this clonotype. The J gene is TRBJ2-7, the V gene TRBV11-1; 7 bases fit TRBD1. There are 15 residues in the CDR3. CDR1 is SGHAT, CDR2 FQDESV, per germline (reference sequence). Trimming cost V 5 bases and J 2 bases; bases outside gene matches: 9. The CDR3 spells CASSPYDRVPYEQYF. CDR3 sequence (DNA): TGTGCCAGCAGCCCATATGACAGGGTTCCCTACGAGCAGTACTTC.

This clonotype appeared many times. CDR3 residues: CASSRDRGAIAEAFF. In DNA form, the CDR3 reads TGTGCCAGCTCCCGCGACAGGGGCGCGATCGCTGAAGCTTTCTTT. V usage is TRBV18 and J usage is TRBJ1-1, with TRBD1 identical over 8 bases. The CDR3 is made up of 15 amino acids. The germline CDR1 and CDR2 sequences are KGHSH and LQKENI. The trim removed 6 bases at V and 6 bases at J, leaving 12 bases unmatched.

The rearrangement uses TRBV20-1 and TRBJ1-4, with 9 positions matching TRBD1. Germline CDR1 reads DFQATT; CDR2 reads SNEGSKA (reference sequence). The J segment lost 6 bases and the V segment lost 3 bases, leaving 5 bases of the junction unmatched. This CDR3 is 14 amino acids long. For the CDR3, the DNA is TGCAGTGCTAGCCTAACAGGGGGCGATGAAAAACTGTTTTTT. This codes for CSASLTGGDEKLFF.

This clonotype showed up just a few times. The chain uses TRBV20-1 and TRBJ2-3; 7 nucleotides align to TRBD2. The CDR3 sequence is 14 residues long. V lost 3 bases, J lost 2 bases, and 5 bases stayed unmatched. Per the germline V gene, CDR1 is DFQATT and CDR2 is SNEGSKA (reference sequence). CDR3 in DNA: TGCAGTGCTAGTCGGCTAGCGGACACAGATACGCAGTATTTT. Protein: CSASRLADTDTQYF.

The chain recombines TRBV12-5 with TRBJ1-6; D is uncertain. The CDR3 spans 11 residues. V shed 6 bases and J shed 13 bases, with 10 bases lying between them. Germline CDR1 and CDR2: LGHNT and FRNRAP. CDR3 nucleotides: TGTGCTAGTGGCTCCGTATTCCCCCTCCACTTT. Its protein is CASGSVFPLHF. The variable domain in full, completed from reference TRBV12-5 and TRBJ1-6, reads DARVTQTPRHKVTEMGQEVTMRCQPILGHNTVFWYRQTMMQGLELLAYFRNRAPLDDSGMPKDRFSAEMPDATLATLKIQPSEPRDSAVYFCASGSVFPLHFGNGTRLTVT.

A few counts support this clonotype. This chain connects TRBV20-1 to TRBJ2-7; D gene unclear. The CDR3 loop spans 12 amino acids. Germline values: CDR1 DFQATT, CDR2 SNEGSKA (reference sequence). V shed 6 bases and J shed 3 bases, with 12 bases lying between them. Here the CDR3 DNA reads TGCAGTGCCCCAAACCCTAGCTACGAGCAGTACTTC. Translated: CSAPNPSYEQYF.

The rearrangement links TRBV19 to TRBJ2-3; D is unclear. Deletions cut 3 bases from V and 4 bases from J, with 8 bases between. The CDR3 totals 13 residues. The germline gives CDR1 LNHDA, CDR2 SQIVND (reference sequence). The CDR3: CASSIFSADTQYF. The CDR3, as DNA: TGTGCCAGTAGTATTTTTTCCGCAGATACGCAGTATTTT.